This entry lists 6 T cell receptor beta chains sequenced from one sample in a study of shared clonotypes between healthy human individuals. Some clones are missing from TCRdb's copy, which holds only in-frame ones; the method was immunoSEQ multiplex PCR. Counted here are around 560,000 clones, 90% to 95% occurring once; the ten biggest clones make up around 0.12%. Positive CCR7 selection of CD45RO-negative cells yielded the naive CD8 cells, and terminally differentiated effector memory CD45RA+ cells were excluded. Material: naive CD8+ T cells sorted from blood. These receptors all stem from a woman aged 30 to 39 in good health.

The CDR3, as DNA: TGTGCCAGCAGTTTCGGGCTAGCGGGAGACTATAGCACAGATACGCAGTATTTT. Its translation is CASSFGLAGDYSTDTQYF. This chain connects TRBV28 to TRBJ2-3, with 10 bases that match TRBD2. The V segment lost 3 bases and the J segment 0 bases; nucleotides outside the gene matches: 9. The CDR3 covers 18 residues. Looked up from germline, CDR1 is MDHEN and CDR2 is SYDVKM. The whole variable domain, remainder taken from reference TRBV28 and TRBJ2-3, is DVKVTQSSRYLVKRTGEKVFLECVQDMDHENMFWYRQDPGLGLRLIYFSYDVKMKEKGDIPEGYSVSREKKERFSLILESASTNQTSMYLCASSFGLAGDYSTDTQYFGPGTRLTVL.

Only one count was recorded for this clone. This rearrangement joins TRBV4-1 to TRBJ2-5, with 7 positions matching TRBD2. The germline V gene has CDR1 MGHRA and CDR2 YSYEKL. CDR3 length: 15 amino acids. Trimming at V came to 2 bases and at J to 2 bases, leaving 5 bases not matched to a gene. CDR3 coding DNA: TGCGCCAGCAGCCAATGGGGGGGTTGGCAAGAGACCCAGTACTTC. It is translated as CASSQWGGWQETQYF.

The chain carries TRBV28 and TRBJ2-2; the D gene is possibly TRBD2 (6 bases). The germline V gene encodes CDR1 MDHEN and CDR2 SYDVKM. CDR3 length equals 16 residues. V dropped 3 bases and J dropped 2 bases, with 13 bases sitting between them. CDR3 coding DNA: TGTGCCAGCAGTTTCGGGCGGGGACTTAACACCGGGGAGCTGTTTTTT. It encodes CASSFGRGLNTGELFF.

V and J are TRBV5-6 and TRBJ1-1; D not certain. V gave up 2 bases and J gave up 7 bases, with 9 bases separating them. The CDR3 has 12 residues. The germline V gene encodes CDR1 SGHDT and CDR2 YYEEEE. The chain's CDR3 is CASSFMGIEAFF. The CDR3 DNA sequence: TGTGCCAGCAGCTTCATGGGGATTGAAGCTTTCTTT.

The chain is built from TRBV2 and TRBJ2-4; D possibly uses TRBD1 or TRBD2 (5 bases each). Germline CDR1 reads SNHLY; CDR2 reads FYNNEI. V lost 6 bases, J lost 0 bases, and 9 bases lay in between. This CDR3 spans 14 amino acids. The CDR3 region has the DNA TGTGCCAGCAGCCCCGGGACAGCCAAAAACATTCAGTACTTC. It translates to CASSPGTAKNIQYF.

This chain joins TRBV28 and TRBJ1-5; no firm D call. V lost 8 bases and J 4 bases, leaving 12 bases between the germline ends. The CDR3 covers 13 residues. Germline assignment: CDR1 MDHEN and CDR2 SYDVKM. The CDR3 protein is CASFLAKNQPQHF. The CDR3 DNA reads as TGTGCCAGCTTCTTAGCAAAGAATCAGCCCCAGCATTTT.